What follows are 2 T cell receptor beta chains derived from one specimen sequenced in a study of cytomegalovirus exposure and HLA in healthy donors. Both 60 Vbeta primers and 13 Jbeta primers went into the PCR. Measured with immunoSEQ multiplex PCR; TCRdb has only the in-frame clones, and not every one. Of approximately 180,000 clones in the sample, roughly 79% were seen once. Sequencing input: PBMCs. The origin of the receptors is a middle-aged man in good health and CMV-seropositive.

The V and J genes are TRBV5-1 and TRBJ2-5; no reliable D call. The CDR3 consists of 14 residues. CDR1 is SGHRS and CDR2 is YFSETQ in the germline V gene. V was clipped by 1 base and J by 2 bases, with 9 bases between them. The CDR3, as DNA: TGCGCCAGCAGCTTGATGCGGAGTCAAGAGACCCAGTACTTC. This sequence encodes CASSLMRSQETQYF.

The chain links TRBV2 to TRBJ2-4; D not certain. V lost 4 bases, J lost 0 bases, and 16 bases lay in between. Germline V gene data show CDR1 as SNHLY and CDR2 as FYNNEI. The CDR3 is 17 residues long. The CDR3 loop is CASSARSLTLAKNIQYF. CDR3 bases: TGTGCCAGCAGTGCCCGTAGCTTAACCCTAGCCAAAAACATTCAGTACTTC.